This T cell receptor (beta chain) is from a study of T-cell reconstitution after alpha-beta-depleted transplantation in children. As it was prepared, the TCRbeta library received unique molecular identifiers. TCRdb itself ran the PCR reads through MiXCR, one entry per CDR3 protein. This table has hundreds of thousands of distinct CDR3 sequences, around 16% appearing once. This clonotype was observed at least ten times. Germline CDR1 reads MNHEY; CDR2 reads SVGAGI. The germline V and J ends were trimmed by 7 bases and 8 bases, with 12 bases remaining between them. This CDR3 region has 12 residues. This chain uses TRBV6-5 with TRBJ2-1; D not certain. The TCR comes from a human donor who donated a stem cell graft to a child with acute myeloid leukemia. This specimen was PBMCs from the stem cell graft donor, taken from the stem cell graft. The DNA for the CDR3 is TGTGCCAGCACCCTCCCCTCGGATGAGCAGTTCTTC. Translating gives CASTLPSDEQFF.